Given below is one T cell receptor (beta chain) in context. The antigen is not known. Trimming cost V 4 bases and J 6 bases, with 25 bases left between them. The CDR3 consists of 18 residues. Per germline, CDR1 MNHNS and CDR2 SASEGT. This entry comes from a study of cytomegalovirus exposure and HLA in healthy donors. Some clones are missing from TCRdb's copy, which holds only in-frame ones; the method was immunoSEQ multiplex PCR. The sample yields more than 85,000 clones, approximately 94% seen once. Study-level findings and limits: Researchers counted around 180 TCR beta chains as cytomegalovirus-associated.

Sequenced input: PBMCs. The V call is TRBV6-1, the J call TRBJ2-1; D ambiguous. This clonotype was obtained from a woman aged 18-35 years in good health and CMV-seronegative. The CDR3 protein is CASSGEGVRIRNSNEQFF. As DNA, the CDR3 is TGTGCCAGCAGTGGTGAAGGAGTACGTATTAGAAACTCCAATGAGCAGTTCTTC.